The rows below give T cell receptor beta chains drawn from one sample of a study of Tregs in tolerant kidney transplant recipients. Produced via immunoSEQ multiplex PCR; TCRdb's table is partial and in-frame only. The table has about 46,000 clones, about 90% seen once. Sequenced input: Tregs from blood. The receptor source for this set is a human donor in good health. The CDR3 runs from the conserved cysteine through the conserved F or W. A D gene is named only where the DNA matches it firmly.

D gene	V gene	J gene	CDR3 DNA	CDR3 protein
TRBD2	TRBV30	TRBJ2-1	TGTGCCTGGAGTGTCGGACTAGCGGGAGGTAGGTCCTACAATGAGCAGTTCTTC	CAWSVGLAGGRSYNEQFF
NA	TRBV6-5	TRBJ2-1	TGTGCCGGCAGTCCTTCACTAGCACAGGAGCAGTTCTTC	CAGSPSLAQEQFF
TRBD1	TRBV5-8	TRBJ1-1	TGTGCCAGCAGCCCGGACAGGGGAGAGGCCGCTGAAGCTTTCTTT	CASSPDRGEAAEAFF
NA	TRBV5-1	TRBJ2-3	TGCGCCAGCAGCGGACAGCTCACAGATACGCAGTATTTT	CASSGQLTDTQYF
TRBD1	TRBV11-2	TRBJ1-2	TGTGCCAGCAGCCCCTACCCCGGGACAGGAAACGGAGGCTATGGCTACACCTTC	CASSPYPGTGNGGYGYTF
TRBD1	TRBV11-3	TRBJ2-7	TGTGCCAGTAGTCGAGGACAGGGCTACGAGCAGTACTTC	CASSRGQGYEQYF
TRBD2	TRBV5-1	TRBJ2-7	TGCGCCAGCAGCTTGGAACAGGTGGGGGGACTAGCGGGAGAGCAGTACTTC	CASSLEQVGGLAGEQYF
NA	TRBV21-1	TRBJ2-5	TGTGCCAGCAGCAAAAGTCCGGGGCCCCCTCGGGACCGCGGGGGGGAGACCCAGTACTTC	CASSKSPGPPRDRGGETQYF
NA	TRBV10-3	TRBJ1-2	TGTGCCATCAGTGAGGAGGCTTCCCGGGCTAACTATGGCTACACCTTC	CAISEEASRANYGYTF
TRBD1	TRBV2	TRBJ1-3	TGTGCCAGCAGCCGGACAGGGGGCTCCGCAGTACTCGGAAACACCATATATTTT	CASSRTGGSAVLGNTIYF
NA	TRBV6-5	TRBJ2-3	TGTGCCAGCAGAAAGGCCGGGGTTTCCTCAGATACGCAGTATTTT	CASRKAGVSSDTQYF
NA	TRBV5-1	TRBJ2-7	TGCGCCAGCAGAACCGGACACCCCTGGGAAGCCGAGCAGTACTTC	CASRTGHPWEAEQYF
NA	TRBV2	TRBJ1-2	TGTGCCAGCAGTGAATCGGGGCCGGCCTATGGCTACACCTTC	CASSESGPAYGYTF
NA	TRBV6-5	TRBJ2-2	TGTGCCAGCAGTTTGTTCCCGACATCGAACACCGGGGAGCTGTTTTTT	CASSLFPTSNTGELFF
NA	TRBV5-1	TRBJ2-1	TGCGCCAGCAGCGCGGGACTCCCCAGAGAGCAGTTCTTC	CASSAGLPREQFF
TRBD1	TRBV7-8	TRBJ1-5	TGTGCCAGCAGCTTAGGGACAGGGAATCTCAATCAGCCCCAGCATTTT	CASSLGTGNLNQPQHF